The clone carrying this TCR beta chain was picked up many times. Its antigen remains unidentified. Germline assignment: CDR1 ENHRY and CDR2 SYGVKD. Trimming pared 6 bases from V and 4 bases from J, leaving 13 bases between. This CDR3 comprises 14 residues. The sample comes from a study of T cells in Graves' hyperthyroidism and ophthalmopathy. Study in general: It was at initial diagnosis, before any treatment, that peripheral blood was collected.

TCR beta CDR3 sequences were amplified from RNA transcripts. A first-round RT-PCR of the TCR CDR3 used the HTBI primer set. TCRdb redid the calling of the multiplex PCR reads with MiXCR, one entry per CDR3 protein. Of a few hundred thousand distinct CDR3 sequences detected, around 14% appear once; the ten largest clones hold roughly 6.6%. Study-wide points: Model-based prediction identified ophthalmopathy a median approximately 6.2 months prior to its onset.

Each diagnosis drew on symptoms, thyroxine, TRAb, thyroid ultrasound and orbital computed tomography findings. The chain recombines TRBV10-3 with TRBJ1-3; D is ambiguous. This clonotype originated in a woman in her 30s with Graves' hyperthyroidism. Sequenced material: blood. The CDR3 DNA is TGTGCCATCAGAATGGAGGGTCCGGGAAACACCATATATTTT. Translated, it gives CAIRMEGPGNTIYF.